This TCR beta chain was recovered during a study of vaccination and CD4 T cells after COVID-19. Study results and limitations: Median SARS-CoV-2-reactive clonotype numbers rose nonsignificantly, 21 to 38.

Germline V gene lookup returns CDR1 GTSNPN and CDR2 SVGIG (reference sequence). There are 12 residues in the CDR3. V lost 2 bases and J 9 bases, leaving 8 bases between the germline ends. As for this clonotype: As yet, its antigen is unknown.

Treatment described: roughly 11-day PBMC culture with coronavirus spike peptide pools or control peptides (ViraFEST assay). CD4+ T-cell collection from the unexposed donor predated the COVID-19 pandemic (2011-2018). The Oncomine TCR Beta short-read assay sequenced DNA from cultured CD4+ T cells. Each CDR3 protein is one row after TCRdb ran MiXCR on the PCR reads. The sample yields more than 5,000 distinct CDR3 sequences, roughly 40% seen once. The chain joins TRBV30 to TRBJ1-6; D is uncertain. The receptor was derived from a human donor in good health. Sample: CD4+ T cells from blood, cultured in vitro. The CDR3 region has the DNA TGTGCCTGGAGTACCCCTGGTTCACCCCTCCACTTT. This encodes CAWSTPGSPLHF.